This T cell receptor (beta chain) derives from a study of metastatic and nonmetastatic thyroid tumors. At the level of the study: Blood and tumor or nodule tissue repertoires from malignant and benign thyroid patients were compared.

V gave up 6 bases and J gave up 7 bases; unmatched junction bases: 18. The CDR3 has 17 amino acids. Patients underwent thyroid surgery, and none had received any treatment before it. Through MiXCR, TCRdb re-clonotyped the PCR reads. The sample lists 20,000 or so clones, around 23% occurring once. The TCR comes from a male donor with papillary thyroid cancer or a benign thyroid nodule (not recorded which). Some clones in this sample may be carry-over from other donors' samples. Sample: blood. V is TRBV12-3 or TRBV12-4 and J is TRBJ2-5; 9 nucleotides agree with TRBD1. CDR3 DNA sequence: TGTGCCAGCAGCCCCGCGGACAGGGGTGTAGGGTTCGGGACCCAGTACTTC. Translating gives CASSPADRGVGFGTQYF.